This TCR beta chain was retrieved from a study of Ad26.COV2.S vaccination and SARS-CoV-2 variants. Overall study context: Once or twice, 56 days apart, Ad26.COV2.S was delivered intramuscularly. Study observations and caveats: Among vaccine recipients, spike-specific TCR breadth exceeded that of placebo recipients.

The repertoire was sequenced with immunoSEQ multiplex PCR; TCRdb's copy has only in-frame clones and lacks some. The sample lists about 320,000 clones, 86% occurring once. Concerning this clone: Antigen specificity is unknown.

Specified treatment: roughly 20 received Ad26.COV2.S at low or high dose, single or two shots; 5 received placebo; per-sample allocation not given. On day 63 after the first injection, vaccine and placebo recipients gave samples. Wuhan-strain spike was delivered by a replication-incompetent Ad26 vector. This CDR3 is 17 amino acids long. Germline V gene lookup returns CDR1 SGDLS and CDR2 YYNGEE. Germline trimming cut 4 bases from V and 0 bases from J; bases unmatched to any gene: 8. J is TRBJ1-3 and V is TRBV9; 9 bases agree with TRBD1. Sample: peripheral blood, taken in a trial of Ad26.COV2.S vaccine versus placebo. This TCR derives from a person between 18 and 59 years old who received the Ad26.COV2.S COVID-19 vaccine or a placebo. CDR3 DNA: TGTGCCAGCAGCCTAGGGGACAGGGCGAGCTCTGGAAACACCATATATTTT. It specifies CASSLGDRASSGNTIYF.